This T cell receptor beta chain derives from a study of blood T cell repertoires in COVID-19. As for the study in general: Acute and convalescent COVID-19 samples came from the United States, Italy and Spain. Sample material is recorded as cDNA or gDNA derived from T cells, B-cell-depleted T cells, or PBMCs.

Repertoires were generated with immunoSEQ multiplex PCR, while TCRdb's copy carries only in-frame clones and drops some. Among about 220,000 clones, roughly four fifths were seen once, and the ten largest hold 3% to 4%. Ages ranged from about 18 to 89 years, with residence in 24 US areas. Self-reported history from a screening survey and questionnaire set each donor's cohort. Trimming removed 6 bases at V and 5 bases at J, with 16 bases between. The CDR3 sequence is 15 residues long. This clone was counted between two and nine times. This clonotype was sampled from a woman aged 55-70 years who had recovered from COVID-19. V gene TRBV23-1 combines with J gene TRBJ1-4, with a tentative D call TRBD1 (6 bases). TRBV23-1 belongs to the ORF category, with a function that is uncertain. The specimen was PBMCs or T cells enriched from blood (not recorded which). The CDR3 region is CASRKVGQSNEKLFF. The CDR3, as DNA: TGCGCCAGCAGAAAGGTCGGACAGAGCAATGAAAAACTGTTTTTT.